One T cell receptor (beta chain) is described in this entry. What it binds is unknown. This entry comes from a study of identical twins' blood T cells. Study information: Roughly 6 alpha and about six beta libraries together yielded some 50 million reads. Findings and limits, study-wide: Top TCRbeta clonotypes were shared more with twin than unrelated donors. Twin similarity might stem from environmental factors, not only genetics.

TCR cDNA libraries were made from RNA using a previously described, modified protocol. TCRdb recomputed calls from the 5' RACE reads with MiXCR, one row per CDR3 protein. The sample lists 350,000 to 450,000 distinct CDR3 sequences, roughly 28% occurring once. CDR3 size: 14 residues. Trimming pared 6 bases from V and 3 bases from J, leaving 14 bases between. The material sequenced was PBMCs. This clonotype originated in a woman aged 18 to 55 in good health. The rearrangement joins TRBV12-3 or TRBV12-4 to TRBJ1-1; D gene ambiguous. Written as DNA, the CDR3 is TGTGCCAGCAGACCGGCGGTGTTGTACACTGAAGCTTTCTTT. Residues: CASRPAVLYTEAFF.